One and the same sample provided the 22 T cell receptor beta chains below, sequenced in a study of T cells in Graves' hyperthyroidism and ophthalmopathy (dated by TCRdb to about 2019). Library preparation employed multiplex PCR. The sequencer was an Illumina HiSeq 2000. The TCR beta CDR3 regions were amplified from the RNA transcripts. A first-round RT-PCR of the TCR CDR3 used the HTBI primer set with the Qiagen OneStep RT-PCR kit. TCRdb's own reprocessing of the public reads used fastp at Q25 and MiXCR and kept productive beta chains. CDR3 protein sequences are deduplicated, and each keeps its most common genes and DNA. Counted in this sample were 550,000 to 650,000 distinct CDR3 sequences; around 15% of them appeared once. Over 11% of the sample goes to the ten largest clones. Sequencing was carried out using blood. Source of these receptors: a woman aged 40-49 years with Graves' hyperthyroidism.

This clonotype has at least ten counts. This chain uses TRBV2 with TRBJ2-7; maybe TRBD2 (7 bases). V dropped 10 bases and J dropped 0 bases, with 13 bases sitting between them. The length of the CDR3 is 13 residues. Germline lookup yields CDR1 SNHLY and CDR2 FYNNEI. The CDR3 here is CATSGGRSYEQYF. The DNA of the CDR3 is TGTGCCACTTCGGGGGGCCGCTCCTACGAGCAGTACTTC.

Concerning this clonotype: This may come from a read error, since a much larger clone is one base off. The gene calls are TRBV29-1 and TRBJ2-7; possibly TRBD2 for D (6 bases). Germline CDR1 reads SQVTM; CDR2 reads ANQGSEA. The CDR3 sequence is 12 residues long. Trimming shortened V by 4 bases and J by 3 bases, and 10 bases separated the two germline ends. The CDR3: CSVARGNYEQYF. In DNA, the CDR3 is TGCAGCGTTGCGCGGGGCAACTACGAGCAGTACTTC.

This clonotype was counted many times. This sequence joins TRBV6-1 and TRBJ1-3; D remains unclear. The CDR3 length is 16 residues. V was shortened by 5 bases and J by 0 bases, with 14 bases between the two germline ends. Germline CDR1 MNHNS, CDR2 SASEGT. The CDR3 nucleotides are TGTGCCAGCAGTTACTCACGGTGGGACTCTGGAAACACCATATATTTT. The encoded protein is CASSYSRWDSGNTIYF.

The CDR3: CASSVLGDTEAFF. CDR3 in DNA: TGTGCCAGCAGCGTCCTAGGGGACACTGAAGCTTTCTTT. The J gene is TRBJ1-1, the V gene TRBV9; D possibly corresponds to TRBD1 (5 bases). Germline assignment: CDR1 SGDLS and CDR2 YYNGEE. The CDR3 extends over 13 amino acids. Trimming pared 2 bases from V and 3 bases from J, leaving 8 bases between.

This chain uses TRBV20-1 with TRBJ1-1; no clear D. V was shortened by 4 bases and J by 0 bases, with 6 bases between the two germline ends. CDR3 size: 12 residues. Germline V CDR1 and CDR2: DFQATT, SNEGSKA (reference sequence). The DNA of the CDR3 is TGCAGTGCTATTAAGGTGAACACTGAAGCTTTCTTT. This gives the protein CSAIKVNTEAFF.

This clonotype was detected a few times. The chain employs TRBV5-1 and TRBJ1-5, with 10 bases matching TRBD1. CDR3 length: 16 residues. CDR1 and CDR2 from the germline V gene are SGHRS and YFSETQ. V shed 4 bases and J 5 bases; nucleotides not matched to a gene: 9. The CDR3 is CASSQIPGQGYQPQHF. The CDR3 coding sequence is TGCGCCAGCAGCCAAATACCGGGACAGGGGTATCAGCCCCAGCATTTT.

To note about this clonotype: Being one base from a much bigger clone, this may be a read error. V usage is TRBV7-8 and J usage is TRBJ1-5; perhaps TRBD1 as D (5 bases). This CDR3 has 13 residues. Germline assignment: CDR1 SGHVS and CDR2 FQNEAQ. CDR3 loop: CTSSRDLNQPQHF. For the CDR3, the DNA is TGTACCAGCAGCAGGGACCTCAATCAGCCCCAGCATTTT.

This clonotype was seen repeatedly, ten times or more. The chain joins TRBV12-3 or TRBV12-4 to TRBJ1-6; 8 bases fit TRBD1. Losses at the gene ends were 6 bases for V and 8 bases for J; bases not matched to a gene: 6. CDR3 length: 14 residues. CDR3 loop: CASSHRGSDSPLHF. CDR3 nucleotide sequence: TGTGCCAGCAGCCACAGGGGGTCCGATTCACCCCTCCACTTT.

This clonotype has just a few counts. V and J are TRBV25-1 and TRBJ2-1, with TRBD2 matching 9 bases. The CDR3 loop spans 13 amino acids. Unmatched junction bases numbered 4, after V lost 4 bases and J lost 9 bases. Germline-derived CDR1 and CDR2 are MGHDK and SYGVNS. The CDR3 spells CASSVAGDAEQFF. CDR3 sequence (DNA): TGTGCCAGCAGTGTAGCGGGAGATGCTGAGCAGTTCTTC.

This clonotype came up a few times. The chain couples TRBV5-1 to TRBJ2-5; TRBD2 matches at 8 bases. The V gene end was trimmed by 0 bases and the J gene end by 2 bases; junction bases not matched to a gene: 6. CDR1 and CDR2 (germline): SGHRS, YFSETQ. This CDR3 is built from 16 residues. The CDR3 protein is CASSLGGLGGQETQYF. The CDR3, as DNA: TGCGCCAGCAGCTTGGGGGGACTAGGGGGACAAGAGACCCAGTACTTC.

This clonotype has ten or more counts. The chain combines TRBV12-3 or TRBV12-4 with TRBJ2-7; possible D gene TRBD1, 5 bases. This CDR3 is 14 amino acids long. V shed 2 bases and J shed 4 bases, with 12 bases lying between them. CDR3 bases: TGTGCCAGCAGTTTATCCAGGGCCTTGTACGAGCAGTACTTC. Its protein product is CASSLSRALYEQYF.

This clonotype was observed a few times. The chain employs TRBV7-8 and TRBJ1-5; 9 bases align to TRBD1. The CDR3 length is 17 residues. The germline V gene encodes CDR1 SGHVS and CDR2 FQNEAQ. V shed 0 bases, J shed 4 bases, and the junction held 7 bases outside the gene matches. The DNA for the CDR3 is TGTGCCAGCAGCTTAGCGCCTGGGACAGGGTGGAATCAGCCCCAGCATTTT. Amino acid sequence: CASSLAPGTGWNQPQHF.

This clonotype was detected many times. This chain uses TRBV28 with TRBJ2-3; D remains unclear. The CDR3 is 13 residues long. Trimming shortened V by 3 bases and J by 1 base, and 5 bases separated the two germline ends. From germline, CDR1 is MDHEN and CDR2 SYDVKM. DNA of the CDR3: TGTGCCAGCAGTTTCTCTGGCACAGATACGCAGTATTTT. Translated: CASSFSGTDTQYF.

V and J are TRBV20-1 and TRBJ2-6; D uncertain. The CDR3 sequence is 16 residues long. CDR1 DFQATT and CDR2 SNEGSKA come from the germline V gene (reference sequence). Deletions cut 1 base from V and 0 bases from J, with 10 bases between. CDR3 protein: CSARGAHRSGANVLTF. The CDR3 nucleotides are TGCAGTGCTAGAGGAGCCCATCGCTCTGGGGCCAACGTCCTGACTTTC.

The sample holds many counts of this clonotype. V gene TRBV3-1 combines with J gene TRBJ2-2; no definite D call. Trimming cost V 4 bases and J 5 bases, with 11 bases left between them. Germline values: CDR1 LGHDT, CDR2 YNNKEL (reference sequence). The CDR3 consists of 14 residues. The CDR3 sequence: CASSLIMGTGELFF. The DNA of the CDR3 is TGTGCCAGCAGCCTTATTATGGGTACCGGGGAGCTGTTTTTT.

In its sample, this clonotype was seen many times. Written as DNA, the CDR3 is TGTGCCAGCAGTGCCCCCCGTGTCAGGGGGAATGAAAAACTGTTTTTT. Its translation: CASSAPRVRGNEKLFF. This rearrangement joins TRBV28 to TRBJ1-4, with 7 bases aligning to TRBD1. CDR1 MDHEN and CDR2 SYDVKM come from the germline V gene. The CDR3 spans 16 residues. Losses at the gene ends were 5 bases for V and 5 bases for J; bases not matched to a gene: 11.

This clonotype was counted many times. The junction shows a germline mismatch at one end, possibly a read error. The chain combines TRBV5-1 with TRBJ2-2; D might be TRBD1 (6 bases). Germline V gene lookup returns CDR1 SGHRS and CDR2 YFSETQ. The CDR3 extends over 13 amino acids. This CDR3 reads CASSLAGDGELFF. DNA for the CDR3: TGTGCCAGCAGCTTAGCAGGGGACGGGGAGCTGTTTTTT.

The chain combines TRBV20-1 with TRBJ2-1; 8 positions match TRBD2. The germline V gene encodes CDR1 DFQATT and CDR2 SNEGSKA (reference sequence). CDR3 length: 15 residues. Trimming cost V 6 bases and J 1 base; bases outside gene matches: 8. CDR3 bases: TGCAGTGCCCCGGTGGCGGGAGGATCCTACAATGAGCAGTTCTTC. It specifies CSAPVAGGSYNEQFF.

This chain uses TRBV5-8 with TRBJ1-2; tentative D call: TRBD1 (6 bases). Per the germline V gene, CDR1 is SGHTS and CDR2 is YDEGEE. The CDR3 runs 16 residues. V lost 0 bases and J lost 6, with 18 bases in between. The CDR3 region has the DNA TGTGCCAGCAGCTTGGGATCAGGGGCGAGCTACGATGGCTACACCTTC. This sequence encodes CASSLGSGASYDGYTF.

The chain recombines TRBV6-1 with TRBJ2-1; 10 bases agree with TRBD1. The CDR3 is 15 amino acids. Germline-derived CDR1 and CDR2 are MNHNS and SASEGT. The V and J ends lost 7 bases and 0 bases, in that order; junction bases with no gene match: 3. Written as DNA, the CDR3 is TGTGCCAGCAAAGGACAGGGGGTCTCCTACAATGAGCAGTTCTTC. Translating gives CASKGQGVSYNEQFF.

In its sample, this clonotype was seen many times. J is TRBJ2-1 and V is TRBV28; D may be TRBD2 (6 bases). Between the trimmed V and J ends, which lost 7 bases and 8 bases, there was a span of 21 bases. CDR1 is MDHEN, CDR2 SYDVKM, per germline. This CDR3 has 15 amino acids. CDR3 amino acids: CASNLLGDSGDEQFF. The CDR3 bases are TGTGCCAGCAATCTACTAGGGGACTCCGGGGATGAGCAGTTCTTC.

Ten or more counts support this clonotype. V usage is TRBV20-1 and J usage is TRBJ1-2; D is ambiguous. This CDR3 contains 12 residues. V was trimmed by 3 bases and J by 7 bases, leaving 12 bases between them. Per germline, CDR1 DFQATT and CDR2 SNEGSKA (reference sequence). The CDR3 bases are TGCAGTGCTAGTGCAGCGGACCGTGGCTACACCTTC. This encodes CSASAADRGYTF.